This record covers a single T cell receptor beta chain. There are 14 residues in the CDR3. Germline CDR1 is KGHSH and CDR2 is LQKENI. Trimming took off 5 bases at V and 1 base at J, with 11 bases between the two ends. Clones were read by immunoSEQ multiplex PCR, and TCRdb kept only the in-frame ones, dropping some. The sample contains approximately 330,000 clones, 87% of which appear only once. The data derive from a study of blood T cell repertoires in COVID-19. Sequencing input: peripheral blood. This TCR came from a man aged 25 to 40 with COVID-19, enrolled during active disease. V usage is TRBV18 and J usage is TRBJ2-5; a possible D gene is TRBD2 (6 bases). The CDR3: CASSDQGLQETQYF. In DNA, the CDR3 is TGTGCCAGCTCAGACCAGGGACTCCAAGAGACCCAGTACTTC. The full variable domain, in which reference TRBV18 and TRBJ2-5 provide the parts outside the CDR3, is NAGVMQNPRHLVRRRGQEARLRCSPMKGHSHVYWYRQLPEEGLKFMVYLQKENIIDESGMPKERFSAEFPKEGPSILRIQQVVRGDSAAYFCASSDQGLQETQYFGPGTRLLVL.